A selection of T cell receptor beta chains follows, all from one sample in a study of spatial heterogeneity in lung cancer. TCRdb used MiXCR to reprocess the 5' RACE reads, holding one entry per CDR3 protein. Counted here are about 36,000 distinct CDR3 sequences, around 5% occurring once; the ten biggest clones make up under 35%. The sequenced sample was PBMCs, obtained at surgery. The source of these receptors is a female donor with early-stage non-small cell lung cancer. The CDR3 runs from the conserved cysteine through the conserved F or W. Fields, in order: J gene, D gene, V gene, clone size, CDR3 protein, CDR3 DNA. D genes are given only for firm matches. Not all rows give a size; the values are once, few, many and, for expanded clones, a class.

TRBJ2-2	TRBD1	TRBV6-4	many	CASSETGGDTGELFF	TGTGCCAGCAGTGAGACAGGGGGTGACACCGGGGAGCTGTTTTTT
TRBJ2-1	NA	TRBV6-1	NA	CASRALGFAAEQFF	TGTGCCAGCAGAGCCCTCGGATTCGCCGCCGAGCAGTTCTTC
TRBJ2-1	TRBD2	TRBV27	NA	CASNILAGGFEQFF	TGTGCCAGCAATATACTAGCGGGGGGATTTGAGCAGTTCTTC
TRBJ2-3	NA	TRBV5-1	many	CASSSTMDTQYF	TGCGCCAGCAGCTCGACAATGGATACGCAGTATTTT
TRBJ1-1	NA	TRBV2	many	CASRPHLNTEAFF	TGTGCCAGCAGACCGCACCTGAACACTGAAGCTTTCTTT
TRBJ2-7	NA	TRBV7-3	many	CASSSRGGHEQYF	TGTGCCAGCAGCTCCCGCGGGGGCCACGAGCAGTACTTC
TRBJ2-2	TRBD2	TRBV5-1	many	CASSLVPAGGPSTGELFF	TGCGCCAGCAGCTTGGTACCAGCGGGAGGGCCGAGCACCGGGGAGCTGTTTTTT
TRBJ2-5	TRBD2	TRBV24-1	NA	CATSAGTSGAGETQYF	TGTGCCACCAGTGCCGGGACTAGCGGGGCGGGAGAGACCCAGTACTTC
TRBJ2-7	NA	TRBV19	many	CASSPAEADGSYEQYF	TGTGCCAGTAGTCCCGCCGAGGCGGATGGCTCCTACGAGCAGTACTTC
TRBJ1-2	TRBD1	TRBV7-8	once	CASSLVTGGYGYTF	TGTGCCAGCAGCTTAGTTACAGGGGGCTATGGCTACACCTTC
TRBJ2-1	NA	TRBV28	many	CASSWLGTYNEQFF	TGTGCCAGCAGTTGGCTAGGAACCTACAATGAGCAGTTCTTC
TRBJ1-1	NA	TRBV20-1	many	CSARDPGREEAFF	TGCAGTGCTAGAGACCCGGGGCGCGAAGAAGCTTTCTTT
TRBJ1-5	NA	TRBV4-1	many	CASSQGSRDDQPQHF	TGCGCCAGCAGCCAAGGGAGCAGGGACGATCAGCCCCAGCATTTT
TRBJ2-3	TRBD2	TRBV27	large	CASSRAVERGGSGADTQYF	TGTGCCAGCAGCCGAGCTGTGGAGCGAGGCGGGAGTGGCGCAGATACGCAGTATTTT
TRBJ2-7	TRBD1	TRBV28	many	CASRDRESTYEQYF	TGTGCCAGCAGAGACAGGGAAAGCACCTACGAGCAGTACTTC
TRBJ1-4	NA	TRBV30	many	CAWSGSVFEEKLFF	TGTGCCTGGAGTGGCAGTGTATTCGAGGAAAAACTGTTTTTT
TRBJ2-1	NA	TRBV27	many	CASSLSGYYSYNEQFF	TGTGCCAGCAGTTTATCTGGTTACTACTCCTACAATGAGCAGTTCTTC
TRBJ2-3	NA	TRBV29-1	many	CSVEDPRGEDTQYF	TGCAGCGTTGAAGATCCGAGAGGGGAAGATACGCAGTATTTT
TRBJ2-3	TRBD1	TRBV9	few	CASSERTGRTDTQYF	TGTGCCAGCAGCGAGCGGACAGGGCGCACAGATACGCAGTATTTT
TRBJ2-5	NA	TRBV7-3	few	CASSLSRAETQYF	TGTGCCAGCAGCTTAAGCAGGGCAGAGACCCAGTACTTC
TRBJ1-6	TRBD1	TRBV10-3	NA	CAISPDRGYNSPLHF	TGTGCCATCAGCCCCGACAGGGGATATAATTCACCCCTCCACTTT
TRBJ2-7	TRBD2	TRBV30	many	CAWTPGGSEQYF	TGTGCCTGGACCCCGGGGGGGAGCGAGCAGTACTTC
TRBJ2-7	NA	TRBV27	many	CASSFRDEWYEQYF	TGTGCCAGCAGTTTCAGGGATGAGTGGTACGAGCAGTACTTC
TRBJ1-2	NA	TRBV29-1	many	CSVAGVETGYTF	TGCAGCGTTGCAGGGGTCGAAACTGGCTACACCTTC
TRBJ1-2	NA	TRBV3-1	many	CASSLTAQGGNGYTF	TGTGCCAGCAGCCTTACCGCGCAGGGAGGGAATGGCTACACCTTC
TRBJ2-3	TRBD2	TRBV5-1	NA	CASSYLAGDPYSDTQYF	TGCGCCAGCAGCTACCTAGCGGGGGACCCTTATTCAGATACGCAGTATTTT
TRBJ1-1	NA	TRBV7-3	many	CASSLGGAGTEAFF	TGTGCCAGCAGCTTAGGGGGCGCGGGCACTGAAGCTTTCTTT
TRBJ2-7	NA	TRBV2	once	CASSERGSEQYF	TGTGCCAGCAGTGAACGAGGGTCTGAGCAGTACTTC
TRBJ2-7	NA	TRBV7-9	many	CASSRPGSYEQYF	TGTGCCAGCAGCCGCCCAGGGTCCTACGAGCAGTACTTC
TRBJ2-7	TRBD1	TRBV30	NA	CAWSRGQGIYEQYF	TGTGCCTGGAGCCGGGGACAGGGAATCTACGAGCAGTACTTC
TRBJ1-4	NA	TRBV10-3	many	CATEKGLNEKLFF	TGTGCCACGGAGAAGGGGTTGAATGAAAAACTGTTTTTT
TRBJ1-1	TRBD1	TRBV7-9	few	CASSVKPGQAQRAAEAFF	TGTGCCAGCAGTGTCAAGCCGGGACAGGCGCAACGGGCGGCTGAAGCTTTCTTT
TRBJ2-1	TRBD2	TRBV5-6	many	CASSLTSGGRDEQFF	TGTGCCAGCAGCTTGACTAGCGGGGGGCGAGATGAGCAGTTCTTC
TRBJ2-1	NA	TRBV7-8	many	CASSFSGAASYNEQFF	TGTGCCAGCAGCTTTTCGGGAGCGGCCTCCTACAATGAGCAGTTCTTC
TRBJ2-3	NA	TRBV6-6	many	CASSWDTQYF	TGTGCCAGCAGTTGGGATACGCAGTATTTT
TRBJ2-1	NA	TRBV25-1	many	CASSGTITGTRYNEQFF	TGTGCCAGCAGTGGAACTATAACCGGGACTCGCTACAATGAGCAGTTCTTC
TRBJ2-7	TRBD1	TRBV20-1	many	CSARDPGTGGYEQYF	TGCAGTGCTAGAGATCCTGGGACAGGGGGCTACGAGCAGTACTTC
TRBJ1-1	NA	TRBV20-1	NA	CSARVQGREAFF	TGCAGTGCTAGAGTCCAGGGGCGAGAAGCTTTCTTT
TRBJ1-5	NA	TRBV7-9	many	CASSSPGQPQHF	TGTGCCAGCAGCTCGCCGGGGCAGCCCCAGCATTTT
TRBJ2-5	NA	TRBV5-1	many	CASSYTPQETQYF	TGCGCCAGCAGCTATACCCCCCAAGAGACCCAGTACTTC
TRBJ2-1	NA	TRBV25-1	many	CASTLRNEQFF	TGTGCCAGCACTCTTAGGAATGAGCAGTTCTTC
TRBJ2-6	TRBD1	TRBV9	NA	CASSVTTGGSGANVLTF	TGTGCCAGCAGCGTTACGACAGGGGGCTCTGGGGCCAACGTCCTGACTTTC
TRBJ2-1	TRBD2	TRBV7-8	few	CASSLPGGTGGYNEQFF	TGTGCCAGCAGCCTCCCGGGGGGTACCGGGGGTTACAATGAGCAGTTCTTC
TRBJ2-3	TRBD2	TRBV6-6	few	CASRERERWEDTQYF	TGTGCCAGCAGGGAGCGGGAGCGTTGGGAGGATACGCAGTATTTT
TRBJ2-1	NA	TRBV9	many	CASSVDPSFLGEQFF	TGTGCCAGCAGCGTAGATCCTAGCTTTTTGGGTGAGCAGTTCTTC
TRBJ2-7	TRBD2	TRBV7-6	many	CASSLSGLAGVSYEQYF	TGTGCCAGCAGCTTATCGGGACTAGCGGGGGTCTCCTACGAGCAGTACTTC
TRBJ2-7	TRBD1	TRBV2	many	CASVLGTGNEQYF	TGTGCCAGCGTCCTGGGGACAGGGAACGAGCAGTACTTC
TRBJ2-1	NA	TRBV11-2	many	CASSLGVYNEQFF	TGTGCCAGCAGCTTGGGGGTCTACAATGAGCAGTTCTTC
TRBJ2-3	NA	TRBV7-9	many	CASSLVPGVRDTQYF	TGTGCCAGCAGCTTAGTACCGGGAGTGAGAGATACGCAGTATTTT
TRBJ2-2	NA	TRBV7-9	many	CASSLALGQENTGELFF	TGTGCCAGCAGCTTAGCGTTGGGTCAGGAAAACACCGGGGAGCTGTTTTTT
TRBJ2-2	TRBD1	TRBV20-1	many	CSAPITGGTGELFF	TGCAGTGCACCCATAACAGGGGGCACCGGGGAGCTGTTTTTT
TRBJ2-5	NA	TRBV20-1	many	CSGGVSRTQYF	TGCAGTGGCGGGGTTTCCAGGACCCAGTACTTC
TRBJ2-7	NA	TRBV7-6	many	CASSLEGSNEQYF	TGTGCCAGCAGCTTAGAGGGTTCCAACGAGCAGTACTTC
TRBJ2-3	TRBD2	TRBV20-1	many	CSARAPASGGRVGTDTQYF	TGCAGTGCTAGAGCCCCGGCTAGCGGGGGTCGGGTAGGCACAGATACGCAGTATTTT
TRBJ2-2	TRBD2	TRBV20-1	many	CSARYVLPGLADHTGELFF	TGCAGTGCTAGATATGTGTTGCCTGGACTAGCGGACCACACCGGGGAGCTGTTTTTT
TRBJ2-3	TRBD2	TRBV4-2	NA	CASSQVLSTSESTDTQYF	TGTGCCAGCAGCCAAGTATTATCGACTAGCGAGAGCACAGATACGCAGTATTTT
TRBJ1-5	NA	TRBV6-1	few	CASSERGGNQPQHF	TGTGCCAGCAGTGAAAGGGGTGGCAATCAGCCCCAGCATTTT
TRBJ1-2	TRBD1	TRBV18	many	CASSPGQGPLMNGYTF	TGTGCCAGCTCACCGGGACAGGGCCCTTTAATGAATGGCTACACCTTC
TRBJ2-1	TRBD2	TRBV4-1	many	CASSPSSGRYNEQFF	TGCGCCAGCAGCCCGTCTAGCGGGAGATACAATGAGCAGTTCTTC
TRBJ1-2	NA	TRBV11-2	many	CASSVDQYGYTF	TGTGCCAGCAGCGTTGACCAGTATGGCTACACCTTC